This TCR beta chain derives from a study of blood T cells in healthy people across ages. The study's findings and limits: Diversity of TCR beta per million T cells declined in a roughly linear way with age.

Primers used in a second PCR of about 7 to 12 cycles were a sample-barcoded 5' primer and a J-beta primer mix. TCRdb recomputed calls from the 5' RACE reads with MiXCR, one row per CDR3 protein. The sample lists about 1.8 million distinct CDR3 sequences, around 48% occurring once. Ten or more counts support this clonotype. Its specificity is unknown. The length of the CDR3 is 15 residues. V lost 3 bases, J lost 0 bases, and 3 bases stayed unmatched. The germline gives CDR1 SGHVS, CDR2 FQNEAQ. The chain carries TRBV7-8 and TRBJ2-7, with TRBD2 identical over 9 bases. The TCR sequence derives from a woman between 40 and 55 years old in good health. The sequencing input was blood. As DNA, the CDR3 is TGTGCCAGCAGCTTTAGCGGGGGTCGCTCCTACGAGCAGTACTTC. It specifies CASSFSGGRSYEQYF.